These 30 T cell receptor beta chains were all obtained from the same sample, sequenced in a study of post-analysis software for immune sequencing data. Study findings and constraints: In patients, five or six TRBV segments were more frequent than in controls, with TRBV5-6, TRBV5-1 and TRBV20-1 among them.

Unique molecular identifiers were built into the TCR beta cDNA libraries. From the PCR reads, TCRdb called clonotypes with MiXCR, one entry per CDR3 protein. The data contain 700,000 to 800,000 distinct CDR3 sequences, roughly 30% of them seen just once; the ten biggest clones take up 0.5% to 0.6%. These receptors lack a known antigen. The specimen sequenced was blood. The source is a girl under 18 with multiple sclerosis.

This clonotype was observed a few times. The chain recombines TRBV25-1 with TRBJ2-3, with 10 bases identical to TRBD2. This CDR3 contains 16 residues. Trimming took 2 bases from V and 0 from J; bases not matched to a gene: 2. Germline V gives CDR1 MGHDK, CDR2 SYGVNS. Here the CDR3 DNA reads TGTGCCAGCAGTGAAGGACTAGCGGTTAGCACAGATACGCAGTATTTT. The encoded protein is CASSEGLAVSTDTQYF.

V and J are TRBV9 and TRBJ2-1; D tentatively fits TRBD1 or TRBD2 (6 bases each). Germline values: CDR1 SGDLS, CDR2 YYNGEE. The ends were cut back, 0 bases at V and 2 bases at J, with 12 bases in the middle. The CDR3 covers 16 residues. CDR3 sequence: CASSVVPGAPYNEQFF. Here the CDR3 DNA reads TGTGCCAGCAGCGTAGTGCCGGGGGCCCCCTACAATGAGCAGTTCTTC. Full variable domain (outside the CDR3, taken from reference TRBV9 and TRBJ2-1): DSGVTQTPKHLITATGQRVTLRCSPRSGDLSVYWYQQSLDQGLQFLIQYYNGEERAKGNILERFSAQQFPDLHSELNLSSLELGDSALYFCASSVVPGAPYNEQFFGPGTRLTVL.

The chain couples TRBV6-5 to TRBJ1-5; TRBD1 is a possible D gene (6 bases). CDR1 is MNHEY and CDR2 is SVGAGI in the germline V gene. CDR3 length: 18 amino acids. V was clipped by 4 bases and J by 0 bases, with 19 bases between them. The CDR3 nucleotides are TGTGCCAGCAGTTTAACTTACAGGGCCACTTATAGCAATCAGCCCCAGCATTTT. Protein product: CASSLTYRATYSNQPQHF.

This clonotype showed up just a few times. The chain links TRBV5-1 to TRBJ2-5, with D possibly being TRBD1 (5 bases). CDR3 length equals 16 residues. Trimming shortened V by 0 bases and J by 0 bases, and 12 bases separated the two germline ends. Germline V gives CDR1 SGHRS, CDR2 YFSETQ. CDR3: CASSLGVGVHQETQYF. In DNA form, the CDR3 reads TGCGCCAGCAGCTTGGGGGTAGGGGTTCACCAAGAGACCCAGTACTTC.

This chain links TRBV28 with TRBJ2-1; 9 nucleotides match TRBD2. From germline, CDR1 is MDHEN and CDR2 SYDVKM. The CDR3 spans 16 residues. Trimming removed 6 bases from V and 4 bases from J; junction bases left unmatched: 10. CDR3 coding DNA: TGTGCCAGCAGCCCGGACGGACTAGCGCGTTACAATGAGCAGTTCTTC. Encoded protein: CASSPDGLARYNEQFF.

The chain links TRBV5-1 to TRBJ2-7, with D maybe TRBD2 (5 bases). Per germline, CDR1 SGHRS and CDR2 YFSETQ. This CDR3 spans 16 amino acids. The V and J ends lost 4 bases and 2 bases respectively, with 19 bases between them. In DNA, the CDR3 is TGCGCCAGCAGCCCTACAAGACGGGGTGACACCTACGAGCAGTACTTC. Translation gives CASSPTRRGDTYEQYF.

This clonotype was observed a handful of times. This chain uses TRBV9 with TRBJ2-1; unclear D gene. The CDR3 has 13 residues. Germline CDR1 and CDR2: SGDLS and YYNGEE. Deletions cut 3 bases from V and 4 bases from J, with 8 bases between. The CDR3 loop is CASSASFYNEQFF. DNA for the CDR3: TGTGCCAGCAGCGCTTCTTTTTACAATGAGCAGTTCTTC.

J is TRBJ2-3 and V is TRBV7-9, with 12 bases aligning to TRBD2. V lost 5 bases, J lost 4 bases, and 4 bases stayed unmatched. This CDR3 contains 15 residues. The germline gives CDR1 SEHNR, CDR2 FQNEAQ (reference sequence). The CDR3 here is CASSVLAGGADTQYF. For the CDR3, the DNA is TGTGCCAGCAGCGTTCTAGCGGGGGGGGCAGATACGCAGTATTTT.

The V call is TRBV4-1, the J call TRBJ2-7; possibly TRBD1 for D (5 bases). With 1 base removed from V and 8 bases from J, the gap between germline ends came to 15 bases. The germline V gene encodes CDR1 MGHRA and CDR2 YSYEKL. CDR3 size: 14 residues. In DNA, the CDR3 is TGCGCCAGCAGCCAAGTTAAGGACACCCTCCAGCAGTACTTC. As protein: CASSQVKDTLQQYF.

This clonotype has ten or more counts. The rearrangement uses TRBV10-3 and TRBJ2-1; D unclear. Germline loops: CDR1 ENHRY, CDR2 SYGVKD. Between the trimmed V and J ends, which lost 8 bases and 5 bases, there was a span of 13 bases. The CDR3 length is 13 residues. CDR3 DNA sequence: TGTGCCATCGGACGCGATATTCACAATGAGCAGTTCTTC. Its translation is CAIGRDIHNEQFF.

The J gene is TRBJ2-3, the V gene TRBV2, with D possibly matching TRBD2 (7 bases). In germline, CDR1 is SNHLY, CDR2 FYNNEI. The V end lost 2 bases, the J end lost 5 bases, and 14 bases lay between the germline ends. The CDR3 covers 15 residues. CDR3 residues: CASSEYIGGQDTQYF. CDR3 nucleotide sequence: TGTGCCAGCAGTGAATATATCGGGGGGCAAGATACGCAGTATTTT.

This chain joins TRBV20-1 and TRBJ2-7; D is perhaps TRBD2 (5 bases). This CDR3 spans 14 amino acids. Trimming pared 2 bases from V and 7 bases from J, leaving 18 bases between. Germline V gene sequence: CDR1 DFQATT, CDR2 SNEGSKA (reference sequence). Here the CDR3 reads CSARPPLVSREQYF. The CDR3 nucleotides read TGCAGTGCTAGACCCCCACTAGTCTCACGGGAGCAGTACTTC.

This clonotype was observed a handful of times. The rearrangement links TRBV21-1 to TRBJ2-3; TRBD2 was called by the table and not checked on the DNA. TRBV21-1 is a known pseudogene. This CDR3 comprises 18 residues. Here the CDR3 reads CASSKFLASGLSTDTQYF. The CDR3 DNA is TGTGCCAGCAGCAAATTCTTGGCTAGCGGGCTTAGCACAGATACGCAGTATTTT.

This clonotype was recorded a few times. The CDR3 region is CSVSGGTTSTSGANVLTF. The CDR3, as DNA: TGCAGTGTTAGTGGTGGGACAACCAGTACCTCTGGGGCCAACGTCCTGACTTTC. This chain links TRBV20-1 with TRBJ2-6; maybe TRBD1 (6 bases). The germline V gene encodes CDR1 DFQATT and CDR2 SNEGSKA (reference sequence). The V and J ends lost 7 bases and 0 bases respectively, with 22 bases between them. The CDR3 runs to 18 residues.

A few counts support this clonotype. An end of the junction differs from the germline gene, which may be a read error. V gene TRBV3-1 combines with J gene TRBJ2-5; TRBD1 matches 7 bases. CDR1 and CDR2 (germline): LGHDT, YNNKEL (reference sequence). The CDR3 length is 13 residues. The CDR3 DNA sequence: TGTGCCAGCAGACAAGGACAGGTGGAGACCCAGTACTTC. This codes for CASRQGQVETQYF.

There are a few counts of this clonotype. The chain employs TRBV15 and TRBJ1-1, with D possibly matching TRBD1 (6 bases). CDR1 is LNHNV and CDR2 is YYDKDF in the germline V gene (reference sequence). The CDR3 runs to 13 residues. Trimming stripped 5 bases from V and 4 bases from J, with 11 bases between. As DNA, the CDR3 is TGTGCCACCAGCGGTTCAGGGGTCACTGAAGCTTTCTTT. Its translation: CATSGSGVTEAFF.

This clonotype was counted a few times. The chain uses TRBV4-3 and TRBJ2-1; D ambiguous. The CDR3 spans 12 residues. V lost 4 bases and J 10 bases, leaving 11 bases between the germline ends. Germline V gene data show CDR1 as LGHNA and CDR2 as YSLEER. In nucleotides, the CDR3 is TGCGCCAGCAGCCGCGTCGGCAGGGAGCAGTTCTTC. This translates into CASSRVGREQFF.

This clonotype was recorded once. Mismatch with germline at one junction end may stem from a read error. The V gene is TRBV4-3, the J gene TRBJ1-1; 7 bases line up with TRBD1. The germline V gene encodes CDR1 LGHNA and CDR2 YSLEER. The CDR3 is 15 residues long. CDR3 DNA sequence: TGCGCCAGCAGCCACCCGGGACAGCCGGACACTAAAGCTTTCTTT. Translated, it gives CASSHPGQPDTKAFF.

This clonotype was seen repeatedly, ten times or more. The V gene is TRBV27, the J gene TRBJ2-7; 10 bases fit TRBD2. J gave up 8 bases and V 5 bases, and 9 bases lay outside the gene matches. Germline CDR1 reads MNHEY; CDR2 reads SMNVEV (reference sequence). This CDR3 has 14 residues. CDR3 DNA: TGTGCCAGCAGTCCCCGGTTAGCGGGAGGTCAGCAGTACTTC. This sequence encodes CASSPRLAGGQQYF.

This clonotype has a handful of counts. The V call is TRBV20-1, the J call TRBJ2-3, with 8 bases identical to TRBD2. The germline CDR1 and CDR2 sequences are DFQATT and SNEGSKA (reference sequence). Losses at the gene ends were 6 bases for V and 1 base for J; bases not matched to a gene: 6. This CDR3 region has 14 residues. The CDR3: CSAPREGRTDTQYF. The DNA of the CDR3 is TGCAGTGCCCCTCGGGAGGGCCGCACAGATACGCAGTATTTT.

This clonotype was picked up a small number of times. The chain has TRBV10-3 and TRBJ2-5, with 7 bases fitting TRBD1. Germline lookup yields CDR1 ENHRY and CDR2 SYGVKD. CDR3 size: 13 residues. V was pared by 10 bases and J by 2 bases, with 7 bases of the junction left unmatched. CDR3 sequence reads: CATKGQLQETQYF. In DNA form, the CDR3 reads TGTGCCACCAAGGGACAGCTTCAAGAGACCCAGTACTTC.

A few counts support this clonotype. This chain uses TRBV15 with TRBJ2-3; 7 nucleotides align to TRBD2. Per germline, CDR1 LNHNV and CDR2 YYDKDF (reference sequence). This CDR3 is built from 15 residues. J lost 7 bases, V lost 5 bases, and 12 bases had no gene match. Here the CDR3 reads CATSLPLVGGNTQYF. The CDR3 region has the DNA TGTGCCACCAGCCTCCCACTAGTGGGGGGGAATACGCAGTATTTT.

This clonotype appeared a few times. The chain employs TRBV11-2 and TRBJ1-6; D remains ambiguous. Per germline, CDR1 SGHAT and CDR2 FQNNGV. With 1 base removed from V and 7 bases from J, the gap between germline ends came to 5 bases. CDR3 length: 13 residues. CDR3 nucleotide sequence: TGTGCCAGCAGCTTAGTCCAAAATTCACCCCTCCACTTT. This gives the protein CASSLVQNSPLHF. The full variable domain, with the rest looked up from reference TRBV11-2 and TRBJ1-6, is EAGVAQSPRYKIIEKRQSVAFWCNPISGHATLYWYQQILGQGPKLLIQFQNNGVVDDSQLPKDRFSAERLKGVDSTLKIQPAKLEDSAVYLCASSLVQNSPLHFGNGTRLTVT.

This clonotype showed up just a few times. The CDR3: CASGTDSTQETQYF. DNA for the CDR3: TGTGCCAGCGGGACGGACAGCACCCAAGAGACCCAGTACTTC. This chain joins TRBV7-9 and TRBJ2-5, with D perhaps TRBD1 (6 bases). Germline V gives CDR1 SEHNR, CDR2 FQNEAQ (reference sequence). The CDR3 totals 14 residues. V lost 8 bases, J lost 1 base, and 14 bases lay in between.

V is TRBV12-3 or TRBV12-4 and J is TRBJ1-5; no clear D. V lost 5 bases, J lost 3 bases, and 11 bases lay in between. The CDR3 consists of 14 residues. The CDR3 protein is CASSKGRPNQPQHF. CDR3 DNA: TGTGCCAGCAGTAAAGGACGTCCCAATCAGCCCCAGCATTTT.

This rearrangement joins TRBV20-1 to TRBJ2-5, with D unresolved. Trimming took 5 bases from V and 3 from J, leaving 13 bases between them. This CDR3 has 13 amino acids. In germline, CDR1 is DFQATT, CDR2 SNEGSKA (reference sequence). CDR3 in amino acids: CSAGRRYEETQYF. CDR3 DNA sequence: TGCAGTGCTGGGCGACGGTACGAAGAGACCCAGTACTTC.

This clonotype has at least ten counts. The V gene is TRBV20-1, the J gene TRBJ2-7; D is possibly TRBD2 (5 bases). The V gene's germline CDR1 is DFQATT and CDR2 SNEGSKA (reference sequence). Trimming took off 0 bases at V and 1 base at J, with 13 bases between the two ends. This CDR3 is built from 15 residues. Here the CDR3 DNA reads TGCAGTGCTAGAGATATAGAGGGCAGTTCCTACGAGCAGTACTTC. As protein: CSARDIEGSSYEQYF.

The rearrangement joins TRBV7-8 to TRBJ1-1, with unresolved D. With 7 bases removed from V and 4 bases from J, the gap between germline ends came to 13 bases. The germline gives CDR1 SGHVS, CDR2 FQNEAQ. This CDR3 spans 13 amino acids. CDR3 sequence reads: CASNLGRSTEAFF. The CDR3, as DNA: TGTGCCAGCAACCTCGGCAGGAGCACTGAAGCTTTCTTT.

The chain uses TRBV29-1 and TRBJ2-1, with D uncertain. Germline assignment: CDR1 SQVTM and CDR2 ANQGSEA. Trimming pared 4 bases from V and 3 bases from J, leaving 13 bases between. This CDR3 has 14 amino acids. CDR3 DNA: TGCAGCGTTGGGTCTTCGGGCAGCTACAATGAGCAGTTCTTC. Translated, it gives CSVGSSGSYNEQFF.

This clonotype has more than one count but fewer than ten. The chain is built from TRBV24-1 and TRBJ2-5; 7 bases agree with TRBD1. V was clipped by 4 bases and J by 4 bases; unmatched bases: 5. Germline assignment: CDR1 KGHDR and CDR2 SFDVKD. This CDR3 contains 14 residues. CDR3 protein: CATSEPGGGETQYF. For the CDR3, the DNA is TGTGCCACCAGTGAGCCAGGGGGTGGAGAGACCCAGTACTTC.